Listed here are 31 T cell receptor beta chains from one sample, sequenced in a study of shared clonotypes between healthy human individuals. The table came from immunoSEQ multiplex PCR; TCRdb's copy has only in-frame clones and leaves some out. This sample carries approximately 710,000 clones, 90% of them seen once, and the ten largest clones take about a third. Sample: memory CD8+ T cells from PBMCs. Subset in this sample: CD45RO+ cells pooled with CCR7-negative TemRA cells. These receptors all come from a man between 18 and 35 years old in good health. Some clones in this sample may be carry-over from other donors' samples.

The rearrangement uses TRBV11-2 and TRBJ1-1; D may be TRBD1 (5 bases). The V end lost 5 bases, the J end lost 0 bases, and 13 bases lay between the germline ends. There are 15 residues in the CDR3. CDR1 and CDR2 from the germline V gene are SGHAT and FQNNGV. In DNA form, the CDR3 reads TGTGCCAGCAGCACCCGACAGTACATGAACACTGAAGCTTTCTTT. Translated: CASSTRQYMNTEAFF. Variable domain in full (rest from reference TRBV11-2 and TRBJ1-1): EAGVAQSPRYKIIEKRQSVAFWCNPISGHATLYWYQQILGQGPKLLIQFQNNGVVDDSQLPKDRFSAERLKGVDSTLKIQPAKLEDSAVYLCASSTRQYMNTEAFFGQGTRLTVV.

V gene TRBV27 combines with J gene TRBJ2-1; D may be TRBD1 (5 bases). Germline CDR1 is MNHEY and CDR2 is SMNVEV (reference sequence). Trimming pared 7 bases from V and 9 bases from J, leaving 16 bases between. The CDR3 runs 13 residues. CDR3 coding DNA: TGTGCCAGCACCTGGGGCCAAACCAGTGAGCAGTTCTTC. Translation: CASTWGQTSEQFF.

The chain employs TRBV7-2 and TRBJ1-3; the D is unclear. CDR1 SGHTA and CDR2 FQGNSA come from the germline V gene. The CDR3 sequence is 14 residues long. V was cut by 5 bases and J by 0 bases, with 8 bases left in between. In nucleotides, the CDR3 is TGTGCCAGCAGCCGCCGGGGCTCTGGAAACACCATATATTTT. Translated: CASSRRGSGNTIYF.

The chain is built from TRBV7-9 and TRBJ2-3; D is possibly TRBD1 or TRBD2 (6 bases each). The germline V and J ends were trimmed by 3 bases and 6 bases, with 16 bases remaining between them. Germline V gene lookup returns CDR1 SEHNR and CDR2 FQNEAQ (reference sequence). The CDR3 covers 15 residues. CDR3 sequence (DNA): TGTGCCAGCAGCTTTCGGGGGCGCGGCGGCGATACGCAGTATTTT. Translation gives CASSFRGRGGDTQYF. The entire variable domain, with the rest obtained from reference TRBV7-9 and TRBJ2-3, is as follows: DTGVSQNPRHKITKRGQNVTFRCDPISEHNRLYWYRQTLGQGPEFLTYFQNEAQLEKSRLLSDRFSAERPKGSFSTLEIQRTEQGDSAMYLCASSFRGRGGDTQYFGPGTRLTVL.

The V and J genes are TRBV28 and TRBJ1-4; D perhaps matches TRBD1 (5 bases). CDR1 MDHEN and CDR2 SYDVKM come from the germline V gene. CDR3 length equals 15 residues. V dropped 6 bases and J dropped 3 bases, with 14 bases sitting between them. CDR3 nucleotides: TGTGCCAGCAGAGACGACAGTTGGGCTAATGAAAAACTGTTTTTT. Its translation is CASRDDSWANEKLFF.

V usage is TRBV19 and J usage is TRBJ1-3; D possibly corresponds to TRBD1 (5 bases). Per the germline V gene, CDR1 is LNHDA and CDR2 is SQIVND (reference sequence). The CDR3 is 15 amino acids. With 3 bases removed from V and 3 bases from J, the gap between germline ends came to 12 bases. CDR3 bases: TGTGCCAGTAGTATGGGACGCTCCAGTGGAAACACCATATATTTT. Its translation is CASSMGRSSGNTIYF.

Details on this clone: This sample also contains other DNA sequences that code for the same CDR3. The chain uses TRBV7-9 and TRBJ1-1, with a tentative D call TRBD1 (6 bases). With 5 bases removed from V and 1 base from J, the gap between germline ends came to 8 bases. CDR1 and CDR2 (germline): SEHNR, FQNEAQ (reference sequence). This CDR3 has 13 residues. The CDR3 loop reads CASSPGQNTEAFF. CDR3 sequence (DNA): TGTGCCAGCAGCCCGGGACAGAACACTGAAGCTTTCTTT.

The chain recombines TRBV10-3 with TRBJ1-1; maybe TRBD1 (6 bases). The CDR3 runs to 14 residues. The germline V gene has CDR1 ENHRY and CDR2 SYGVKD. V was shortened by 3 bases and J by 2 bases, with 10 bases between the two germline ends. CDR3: CAISDGGLNTEAFF. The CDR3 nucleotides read TGTGCCATCAGTGACGGGGGGCTTAACACTGAAGCTTTCTTT.

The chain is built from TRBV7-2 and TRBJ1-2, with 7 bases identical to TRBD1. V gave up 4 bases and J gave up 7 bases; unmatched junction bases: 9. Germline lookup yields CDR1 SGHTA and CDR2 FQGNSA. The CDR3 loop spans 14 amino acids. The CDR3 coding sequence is TGTGCCAGCAGCTCCAGGGGGGGAGGTACTGGCTACACCTTC. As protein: CASSSRGGGTGYTF.

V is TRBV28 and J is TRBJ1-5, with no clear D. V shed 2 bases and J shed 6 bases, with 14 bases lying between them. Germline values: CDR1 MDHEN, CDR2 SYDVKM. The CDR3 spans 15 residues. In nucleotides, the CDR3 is TGTGCCAGCAGTTTAAGTCTGGGGTTGGGTCAGCCCCAGCATTTT. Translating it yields CASSLSLGLGQPQHF.

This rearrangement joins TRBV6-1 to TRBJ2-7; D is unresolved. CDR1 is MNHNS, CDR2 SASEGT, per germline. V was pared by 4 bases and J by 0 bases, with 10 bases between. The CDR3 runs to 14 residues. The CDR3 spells CASSGRKSSYEQYF. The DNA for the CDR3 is TGTGCCAGCAGTGGACGGAAGAGCTCCTACGAGCAGTACTTC.

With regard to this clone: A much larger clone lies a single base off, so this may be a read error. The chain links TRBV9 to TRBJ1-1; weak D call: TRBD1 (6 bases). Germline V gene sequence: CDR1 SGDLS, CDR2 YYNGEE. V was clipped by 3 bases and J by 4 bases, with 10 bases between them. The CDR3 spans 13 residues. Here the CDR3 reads CASSAGTTTEAFF. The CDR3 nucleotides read TGTGCCAGCAGCGCCGGGACAACCACTGAAGCTTTCTTT.

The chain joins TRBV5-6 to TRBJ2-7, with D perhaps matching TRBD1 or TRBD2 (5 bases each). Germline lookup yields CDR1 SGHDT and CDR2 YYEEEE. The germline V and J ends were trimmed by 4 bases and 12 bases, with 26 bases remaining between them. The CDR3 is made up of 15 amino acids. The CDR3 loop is CASSPLPGTDTIGYF. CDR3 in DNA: TGTGCCAGCAGCCCCTTACCTGGGACCGATACTATTGGGTACTTC.

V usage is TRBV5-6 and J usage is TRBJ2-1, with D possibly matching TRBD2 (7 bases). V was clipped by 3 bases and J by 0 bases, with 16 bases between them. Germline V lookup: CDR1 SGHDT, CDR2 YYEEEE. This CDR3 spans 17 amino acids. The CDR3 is CASSWEGGRSSYNEQFF. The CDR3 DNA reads TGTGCCAGCAGCTGGGAGGGGGGCCGAAGCTCCTACAATGAGCAGTTCTTC.

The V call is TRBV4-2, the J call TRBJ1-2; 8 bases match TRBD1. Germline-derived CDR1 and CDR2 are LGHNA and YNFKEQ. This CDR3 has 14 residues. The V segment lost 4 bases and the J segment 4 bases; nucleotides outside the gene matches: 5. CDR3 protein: CASSLNDRGYGYTF. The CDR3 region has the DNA TGTGCCAGCAGCCTCAACGACAGGGGCTATGGCTACACCTTC.

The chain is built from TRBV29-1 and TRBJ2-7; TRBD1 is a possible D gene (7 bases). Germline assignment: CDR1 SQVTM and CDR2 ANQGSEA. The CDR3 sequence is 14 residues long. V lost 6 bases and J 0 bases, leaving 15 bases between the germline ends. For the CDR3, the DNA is TGCAGCGTGGCTGGGGGGACAGACTCCTACGAGCAGTACTTC. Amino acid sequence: CSVAGGTDSYEQYF.

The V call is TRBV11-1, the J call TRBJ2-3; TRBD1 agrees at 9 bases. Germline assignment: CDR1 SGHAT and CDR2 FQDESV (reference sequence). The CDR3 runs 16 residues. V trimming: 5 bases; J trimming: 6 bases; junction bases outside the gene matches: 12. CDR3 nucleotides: TGTGCCAGCAGCCCTACACAGGGGGCTCTCTTCGATACGCAGTATTTT. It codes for CASSPTQGALFDTQYF.

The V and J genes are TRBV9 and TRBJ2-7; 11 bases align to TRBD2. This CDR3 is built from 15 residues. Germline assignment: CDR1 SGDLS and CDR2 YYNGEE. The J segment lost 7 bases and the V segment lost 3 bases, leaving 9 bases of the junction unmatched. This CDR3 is CASSGGTSGAGEQYF. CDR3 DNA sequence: TGTGCCAGCAGCGGCGGGACTAGCGGAGCGGGGGAGCAGTACTTC. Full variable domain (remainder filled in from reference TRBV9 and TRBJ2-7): DSGVTQTPKHLITATGQRVTLRCSPRSGDLSVYWYQQSLDQGLQFLIQYYNGEERAKGNILERFSAQQFPDLHSELNLSSLELGDSALYFCASSGGTSGAGEQYFGPGTRLTVT.

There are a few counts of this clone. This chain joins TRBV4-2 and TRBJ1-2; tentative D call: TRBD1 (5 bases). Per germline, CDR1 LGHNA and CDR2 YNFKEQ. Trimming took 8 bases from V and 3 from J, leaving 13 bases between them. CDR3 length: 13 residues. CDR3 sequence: CASGVGVDYGYTF. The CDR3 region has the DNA TGTGCCAGCGGGGTAGGGGTGGACTATGGCTACACCTTC.

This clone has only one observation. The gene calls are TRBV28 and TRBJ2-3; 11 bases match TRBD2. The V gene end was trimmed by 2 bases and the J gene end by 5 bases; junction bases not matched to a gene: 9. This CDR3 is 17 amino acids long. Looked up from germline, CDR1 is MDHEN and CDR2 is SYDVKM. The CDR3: CASSLGIAGGRIDTQYF. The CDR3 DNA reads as TGTGCCAGCAGTTTAGGGATAGCGGGAGGGCGCATAGATACGCAGTATTTT. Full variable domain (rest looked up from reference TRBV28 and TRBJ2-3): DVKVTQSSRYLVKRTGEKVFLECVQDMDHENMFWYRQDPGLGLRLIYFSYDVKMKEKGDIPEGYSVSREKKERFSLILESASTNQTSMYLCASSLGIAGGRIDTQYFGPGTRLTVL.

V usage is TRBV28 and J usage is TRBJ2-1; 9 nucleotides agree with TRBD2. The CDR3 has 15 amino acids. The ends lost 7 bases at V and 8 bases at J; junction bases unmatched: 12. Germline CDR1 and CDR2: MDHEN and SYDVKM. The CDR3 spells CASIVAGGSLHEQFF. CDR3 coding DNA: TGTGCCAGCATTGTGGCGGGAGGGTCCCTCCATGAGCAGTTCTTC.

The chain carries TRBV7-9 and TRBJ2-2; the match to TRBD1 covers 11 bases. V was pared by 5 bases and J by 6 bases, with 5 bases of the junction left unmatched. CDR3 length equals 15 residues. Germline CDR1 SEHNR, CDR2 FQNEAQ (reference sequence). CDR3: CASSGQGARAGELFF. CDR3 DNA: TGTGCCAGCAGCGGACAGGGGGCGCGCGCCGGGGAGCTGTTTTTT.

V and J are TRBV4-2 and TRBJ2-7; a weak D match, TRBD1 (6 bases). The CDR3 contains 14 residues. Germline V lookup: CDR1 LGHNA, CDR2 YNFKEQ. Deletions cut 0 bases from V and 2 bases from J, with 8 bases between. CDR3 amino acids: CASSQDQGTYEQYF. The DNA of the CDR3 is TGTGCCAGCAGCCAAGATCAGGGGACCTACGAGCAGTACTTC.

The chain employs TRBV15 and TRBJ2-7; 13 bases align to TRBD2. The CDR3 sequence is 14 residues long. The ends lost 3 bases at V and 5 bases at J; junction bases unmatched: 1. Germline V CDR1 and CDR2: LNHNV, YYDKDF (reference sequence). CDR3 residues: CATSRGTSGNEQYF. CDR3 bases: TGTGCCACCAGCAGGGGGACTAGCGGGAACGAGCAGTACTTC.

The CDR3 loop reads CAISEGQIIYGYTF. The CDR3 DNA follows: TGTGCCATCAGTGAAGGACAGATTATCTATGGCTACACCTTC. J is TRBJ1-2 and V is TRBV10-3; perhaps TRBD1 as D (6 bases). The length of the CDR3 is 14 residues. The germline V gene has CDR1 ENHRY and CDR2 SYGVKD. The V end lost 3 bases, the J end lost 4 bases, and 12 bases lay between the germline ends.

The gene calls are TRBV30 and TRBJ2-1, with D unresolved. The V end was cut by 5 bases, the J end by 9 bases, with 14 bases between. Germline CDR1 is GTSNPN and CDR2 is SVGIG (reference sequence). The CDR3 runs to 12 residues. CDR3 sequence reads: CAWLDGVSEQFF. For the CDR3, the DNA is TGTGCCTGGTTGGACGGAGTCAGTGAGCAGTTCTTC.

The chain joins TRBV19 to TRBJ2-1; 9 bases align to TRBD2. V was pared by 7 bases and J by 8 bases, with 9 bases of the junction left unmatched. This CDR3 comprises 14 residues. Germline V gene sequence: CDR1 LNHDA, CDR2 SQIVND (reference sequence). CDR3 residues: CASTALAGAYEQFF. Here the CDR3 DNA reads TGTGCCAGTACTGCATTAGCGGGAGCATATGAGCAGTTCTTC.

CDR3 residues: CASSSRLAAFEDTQYF. In DNA, the CDR3 is TGTGCCAGCAGCTCTCGACTAGCGGCCTTCGAGGATACGCAGTATTTT. The genes are TRBV7-9 and TRBJ2-3; TRBD2 aligns across 9 bases. CDR1 and CDR2 (germline): SEHNR, FQNEAQ (reference sequence). This CDR3 is 16 amino acids long. Unmatched junction bases numbered 11, after V lost 4 bases and J lost 6 bases.

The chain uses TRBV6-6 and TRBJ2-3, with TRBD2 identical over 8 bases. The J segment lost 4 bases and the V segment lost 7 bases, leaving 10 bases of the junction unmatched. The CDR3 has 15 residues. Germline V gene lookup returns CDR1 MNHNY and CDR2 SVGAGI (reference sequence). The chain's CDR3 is CASTRLSGSADTQYF. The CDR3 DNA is TGTGCCAGCACCCGTCTGAGCGGGAGCGCAGATACGCAGTATTTT.

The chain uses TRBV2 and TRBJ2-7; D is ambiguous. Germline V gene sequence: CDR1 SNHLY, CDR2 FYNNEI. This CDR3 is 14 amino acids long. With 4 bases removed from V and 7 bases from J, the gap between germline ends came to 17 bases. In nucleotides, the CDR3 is TGTGCCAGCAGTGCCCCCCAAATCTGGCAGGAGCAGTACTTC. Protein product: CASSAPQIWQEQYF.

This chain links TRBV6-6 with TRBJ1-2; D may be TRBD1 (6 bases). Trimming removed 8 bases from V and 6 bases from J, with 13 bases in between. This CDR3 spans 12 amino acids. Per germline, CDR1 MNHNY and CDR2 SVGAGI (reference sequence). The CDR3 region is CASQGQENGYTF. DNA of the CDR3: TGTGCCAGCCAGGGGCAGGAAAATGGCTACACCTTC.